This T cell receptor (beta chain) appears in the sequencing data of a study of T cells in Graves' hyperthyroidism and ophthalmopathy. The germline V gene encodes CDR1 SSHAT and CDR2 FNYEAQ (reference sequence). This CDR3 contains 15 residues. This clonotype has at least ten counts. Its target is unknown. A read error may account for a junction end that differs from germline. Absence of ophthalmopathy progression within 18 months defined stable Graves' hyperthyroidism. Study-wide points: The model predicted ophthalmopathy a median approximately seven months before onset.

The TCR beta CDR3 regions underwent amplification using RNA transcripts as the source. The study used the HTBI primer set for a first-round RT-PCR of the TCR CDR3. MiXCR, applied by TCRdb to the multiplex PCR reads, yields one record per CDR3 protein. The data hold about 320,000 distinct CDR3 sequences, with roughly 17% observed a single time. The TCR sequence derives from a man aged 25-45 years with Graves' hyperthyroidism. Sequencing input: blood. The chain is built from TRBV7-7 and TRBJ2-5, with a tentative D call TRBD1 (6 bases). This CDR3 is CASSLEGHSAETQYF. In DNA, the CDR3 is TGTGCTAGCAGCTTAGAGGGACACTCTGCGGAGACCCAGTACTTC.